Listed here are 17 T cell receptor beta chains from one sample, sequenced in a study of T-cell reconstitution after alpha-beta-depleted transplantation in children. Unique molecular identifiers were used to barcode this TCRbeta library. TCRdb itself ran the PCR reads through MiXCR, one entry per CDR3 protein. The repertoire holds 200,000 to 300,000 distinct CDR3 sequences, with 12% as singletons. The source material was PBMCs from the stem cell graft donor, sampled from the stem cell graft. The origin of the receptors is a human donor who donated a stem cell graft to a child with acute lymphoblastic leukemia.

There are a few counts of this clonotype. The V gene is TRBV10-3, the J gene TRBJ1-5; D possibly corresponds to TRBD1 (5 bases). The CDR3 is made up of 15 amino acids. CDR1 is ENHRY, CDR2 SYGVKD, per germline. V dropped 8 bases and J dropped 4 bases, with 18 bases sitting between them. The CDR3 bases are TGTGCCATCGGCCGTAGCAGGGTAGGAAATCAGCCCCAGCATTTT. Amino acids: CAIGRSRVGNQPQHF.

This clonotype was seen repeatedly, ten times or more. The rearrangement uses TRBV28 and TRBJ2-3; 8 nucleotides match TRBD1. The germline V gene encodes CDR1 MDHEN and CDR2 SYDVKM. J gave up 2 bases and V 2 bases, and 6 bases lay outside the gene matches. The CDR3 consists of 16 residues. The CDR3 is CASSLVQGVATDTQYF. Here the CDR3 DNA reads TGTGCCAGCAGTTTAGTACAGGGGGTGGCCACAGATACGCAGTATTTT.

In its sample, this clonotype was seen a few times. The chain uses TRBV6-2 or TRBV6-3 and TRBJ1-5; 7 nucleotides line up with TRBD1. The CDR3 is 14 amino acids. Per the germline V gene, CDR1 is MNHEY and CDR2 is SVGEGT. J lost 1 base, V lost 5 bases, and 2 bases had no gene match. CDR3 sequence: CASSKTGSNQPQHF. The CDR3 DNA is TGTGCCAGCAGTAAGACAGGGAGCAATCAGCCCCAGCATTTT.

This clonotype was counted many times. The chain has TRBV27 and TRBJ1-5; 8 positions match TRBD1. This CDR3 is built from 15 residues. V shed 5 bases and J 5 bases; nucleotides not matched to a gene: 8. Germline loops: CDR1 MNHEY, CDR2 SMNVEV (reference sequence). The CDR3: CASSLYSDRDQPQHF. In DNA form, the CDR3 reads TGTGCCAGCAGTCTTTATTCGGACAGGGATCAGCCCCAGCATTTT.

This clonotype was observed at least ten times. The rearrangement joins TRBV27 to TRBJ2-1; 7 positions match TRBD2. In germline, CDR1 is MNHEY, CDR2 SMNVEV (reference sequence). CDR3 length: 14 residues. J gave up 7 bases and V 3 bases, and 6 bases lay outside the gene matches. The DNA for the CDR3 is TGTGCCAGCAGTTTGAGAGCGGGATTGAATGAGCAGTTCTTC. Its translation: CASSLRAGLNEQFF.

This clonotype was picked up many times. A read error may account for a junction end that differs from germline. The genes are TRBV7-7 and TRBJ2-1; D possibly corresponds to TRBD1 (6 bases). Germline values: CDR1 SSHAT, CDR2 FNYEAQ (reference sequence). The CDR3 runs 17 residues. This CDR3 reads CASSLGPTRQGNNEQFF. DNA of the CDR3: TGTGCTAGCAGCTTAGGACCTACAAGGCAGGGGAACAATGAGCAGTTCTTC.

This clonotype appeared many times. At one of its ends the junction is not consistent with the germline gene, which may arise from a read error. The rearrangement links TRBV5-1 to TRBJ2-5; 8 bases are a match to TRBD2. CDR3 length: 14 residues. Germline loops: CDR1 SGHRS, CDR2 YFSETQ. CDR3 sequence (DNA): TGTGCCAGCAGTTTGTCGGGGGGGCAAGAGACCCAGTACTTC. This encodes CASSLSGGQETQYF.

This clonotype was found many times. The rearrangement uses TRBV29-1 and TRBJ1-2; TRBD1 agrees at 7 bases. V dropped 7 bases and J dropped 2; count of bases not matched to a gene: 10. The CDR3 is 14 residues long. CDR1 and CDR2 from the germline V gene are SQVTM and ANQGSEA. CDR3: CSAGRDSENYGYTF. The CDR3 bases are TGCAGCGCTGGGCGGGACAGCGAGAACTATGGCTACACCTTC.

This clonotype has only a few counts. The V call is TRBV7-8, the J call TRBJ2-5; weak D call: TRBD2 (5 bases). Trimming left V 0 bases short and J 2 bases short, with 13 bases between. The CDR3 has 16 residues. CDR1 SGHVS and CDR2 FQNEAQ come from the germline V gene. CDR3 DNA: TGTGCCAGCAGCTTAGCGCGCGGACTGGTACAAGAGACCCAGTACTTC. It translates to CASSLARGLVQETQYF.

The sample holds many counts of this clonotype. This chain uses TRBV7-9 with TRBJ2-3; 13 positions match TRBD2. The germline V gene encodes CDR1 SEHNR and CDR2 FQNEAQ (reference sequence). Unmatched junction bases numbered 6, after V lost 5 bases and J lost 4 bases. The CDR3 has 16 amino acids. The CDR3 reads CASSRTSGRFADTQYF. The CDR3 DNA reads TGTGCCAGCAGCCGGACTAGCGGGAGATTTGCAGATACGCAGTATTTT.

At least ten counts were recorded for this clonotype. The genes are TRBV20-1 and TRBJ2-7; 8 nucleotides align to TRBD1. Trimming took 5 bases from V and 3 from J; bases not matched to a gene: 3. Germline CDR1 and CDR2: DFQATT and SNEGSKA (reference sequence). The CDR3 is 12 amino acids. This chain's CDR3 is CSAPTGVYEQYF. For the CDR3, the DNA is TGCAGTGCTCCGACAGGGGTCTACGAGCAGTACTTC.

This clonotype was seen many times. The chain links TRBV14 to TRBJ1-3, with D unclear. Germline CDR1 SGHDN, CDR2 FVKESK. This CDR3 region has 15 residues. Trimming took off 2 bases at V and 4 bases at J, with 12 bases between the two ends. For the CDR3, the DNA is TGTGCCAGCAGCCAAACCAGGTCGACGGGAAACACCATATATTTT. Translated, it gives CASSQTRSTGNTIYF.

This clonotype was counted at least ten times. The CDR3 DNA sequence: TGCAGTGCTAGGGATGGTACCCTCACCTCGGGGGAGCAGTACTTC. It codes for CSARDGTLTSGEQYF. The chain combines TRBV20-1 with TRBJ2-7; tentatively, D is TRBD2 (5 bases). The CDR3 loop spans 15 amino acids. Germline CDR1 and CDR2: DFQATT and SNEGSKA (reference sequence). V gave up 3 bases and J gave up 7 bases, with 22 bases separating them.

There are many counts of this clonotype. CDR3 protein: CSARSRRDYGYTF. The CDR3 DNA reads as TGCAGTGCTAGATCCAGACGGGACTATGGCTACACCTTC. The chain recombines TRBV20-1 with TRBJ1-2, with no clear D. Trimming took 2 bases from V and 3 from J, leaving 10 bases between them. This CDR3 comprises 13 residues. Germline-derived CDR1 and CDR2 are DFQATT and SNEGSKA (reference sequence).

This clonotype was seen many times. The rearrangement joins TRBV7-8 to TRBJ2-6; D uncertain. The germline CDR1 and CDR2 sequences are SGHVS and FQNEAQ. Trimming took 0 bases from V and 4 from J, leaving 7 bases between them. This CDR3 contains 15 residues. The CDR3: CASSLAPKGANVLTF. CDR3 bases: TGTGCCAGCAGCTTAGCCCCCAAAGGGGCCAACGTCCTGACTTTC.

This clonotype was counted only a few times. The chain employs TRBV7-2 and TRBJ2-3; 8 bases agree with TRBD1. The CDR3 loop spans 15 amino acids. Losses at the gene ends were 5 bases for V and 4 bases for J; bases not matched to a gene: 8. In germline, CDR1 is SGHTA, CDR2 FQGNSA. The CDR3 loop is CASSPFRGQSDTQYF. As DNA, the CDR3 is TGTGCCAGCAGCCCCTTCAGGGGGCAGTCAGATACGCAGTATTTT. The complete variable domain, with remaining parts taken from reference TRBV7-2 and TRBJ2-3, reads GAGVSQSPSNKVTEKGKDVELRCDPISGHTALYWYRQSLGQGLEFLIYFQGNSAPDKSGLPSDRFSAERTGGSVSTLTIQRTQQEDSAVYLCASSPFRGQSDTQYFGPGTRLTVL.

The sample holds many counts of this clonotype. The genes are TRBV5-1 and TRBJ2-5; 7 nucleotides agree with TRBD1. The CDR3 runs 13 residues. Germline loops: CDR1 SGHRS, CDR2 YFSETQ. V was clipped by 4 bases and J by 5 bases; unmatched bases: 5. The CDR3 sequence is CASSLTGKETQYF. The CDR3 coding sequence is TGCGCCAGCAGCCTGACAGGGAAGGAGACCCAGTACTTC.